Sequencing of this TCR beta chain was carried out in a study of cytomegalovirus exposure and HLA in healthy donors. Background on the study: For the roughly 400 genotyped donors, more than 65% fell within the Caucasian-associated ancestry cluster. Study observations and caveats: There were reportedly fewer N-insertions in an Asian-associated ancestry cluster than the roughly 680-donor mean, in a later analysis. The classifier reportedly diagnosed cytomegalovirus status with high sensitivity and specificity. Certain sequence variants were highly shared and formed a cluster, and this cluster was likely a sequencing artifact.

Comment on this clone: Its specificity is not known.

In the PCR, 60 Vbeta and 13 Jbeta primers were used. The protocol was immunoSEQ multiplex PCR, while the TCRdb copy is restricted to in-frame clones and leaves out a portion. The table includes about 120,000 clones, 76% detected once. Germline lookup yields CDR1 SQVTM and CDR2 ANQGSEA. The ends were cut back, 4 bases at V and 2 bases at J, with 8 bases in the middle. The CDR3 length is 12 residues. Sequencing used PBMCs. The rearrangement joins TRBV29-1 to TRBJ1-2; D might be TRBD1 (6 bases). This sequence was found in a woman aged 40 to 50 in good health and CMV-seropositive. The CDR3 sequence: CSVGGQNYGYTF. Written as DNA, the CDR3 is TGCAGCGTTGGTGGACAGAACTATGGCTACACCTTC.